The 19 T cell receptor beta chains given below trace back to one sample, sequenced in a study of vaccination effects on CD4 cells after COVID-19. No cognate antigen is known for these TCRs. Having been cultured for around nine days, the cells underwent CD4+ T cell isolation. Participants were vaccinated with two doses of either the BNT162b2 or mRNA-1273 vaccine. TCRdb's copy holds only in-frame clones and misses some; the assay was immunoSEQ multiplex PCR. The sample gives 72,000 or so clones, about 74% of which show up once; around 2.4% is in the top ten. The starting material was CD4+ T cells from PBMCs cultured without peptide, obtained after COVID-19 vaccination. These receptors were obtained from a human donor who received a COVID-19 vaccine.

In this sample, this clone turned up once. The gene calls are TRBV3-1 (or the pseudogene TRBV3-2) and TRBJ2-7, with 7 bases aligning to TRBD1. The CDR3 is 12 amino acids. The V gene's germline CDR1 is LGHDT and CDR2 YNNKEL (reference sequence). J lost 13 bases, V lost 1 base, and 7 bases had no gene match. The CDR3 DNA reads TGTGCCAGCAGCCAAGCCTCGACAGGGATCTACGTC. The encoded protein is CASSQASTGIYV.

V is TRBV18 and J is TRBJ2-7; D ambiguous. Trimming took 3 bases from V and 2 from J, leaving 11 bases between them. Germline CDR1 KGHSH, CDR2 LQKENI. The CDR3 has 14 amino acids. The CDR3 nucleotides read TGTGCCAGCTCACCGACGTTTCCCCCCTACGAGCAGTACGTC. Translated: CASSPTFPPYEQYV.

V and J are TRBV5-1 and TRBJ2-2; no reliable D call. The V gene's germline CDR1 is SGHRS and CDR2 YFSETQ. V was clipped by 7 bases and J by 7 bases, with 14 bases between them. The CDR3 runs to 13 residues. DNA for the CDR3: TGCGCCAGCTCAGTTCCGGGTCACGGGGAGCTGTTTTTT. This encodes CASSVPGHGELFF.

Points on this clone: Other nucleotide sequences in the sample specify the same CDR3. V and J are TRBV3-1 (or the pseudogene TRBV3-2) and TRBJ1-2; D remains ambiguous. The CDR3 consists of 13 residues. Germline V gene sequence: CDR1 LGHDT, CDR2 YNNKEL (reference sequence). Trimming stripped 1 base from V and 2 bases from J, with 5 bases between. The CDR3 nucleotides are TGTGCCAGCAGCCAAGGAAGGAACTATGGCTACACCTTC. This translates into CASSQGRNYGYTF.

This chain links TRBV3-1 (or the pseudogene TRBV3-2) with TRBJ1-2; 9 bases map to TRBD1. V gave up 5 bases and J gave up 4 bases; unmatched junction bases: 2. There are 13 residues in the CDR3. Germline V CDR1 and CDR2: LGHDT, YNNKEL (reference sequence). In DNA form, the CDR3 reads TGTGCCAGCAGCGCGGACAGGGGCTATGGCTACACCTTC. Protein sequence: CASSADRGYGYTF.

The chain joins TRBV6-5 to TRBJ2-1; 8 bases match TRBD2. CDR1 is MNHEY, CDR2 SVGAGI, per germline. The CDR3 has 13 residues. The V and J ends lost 7 bases and 6 bases, in that order; junction bases with no gene match: 5. This CDR3 reads CASTGGHFNEQFF. The CDR3 DNA follows: TGTGCCAGCACGGGGGGGCATTTCAATGAGCAGTTCTTC.

The V and J genes are TRBV27 and TRBJ2-3; a possible D gene is TRBD2 (5 bases). The germline gives CDR1 MNHEY, CDR2 SMNVEV (reference sequence). The CDR3 runs to 13 residues. Trimming took off 3 bases at V and 4 bases at J, with 8 bases between the two ends. The CDR3 here is CASSFGDSDTQYF. The CDR3 coding sequence is TGTGCCAGCAGTTTCGGGGATTCAGATACGCAGTATTTT.

V gene TRBV28 combines with J gene TRBJ1-2; D remains unclear. The CDR3 contains 13 residues. CDR1 MDHEN and CDR2 SYDVKM come from the germline V gene. The V gene lost 2 bases and the J gene lost 7 bases, with 11 bases spanning the gap. The CDR3 sequence is CASSLVSGFGYTF. CDR3 sequence (DNA): TGTGCCAGCAGTTTAGTGTCGGGGTTTGGCTACACCTTC.

The chain employs TRBV6-5 and TRBJ1-2; D uncertain. The CDR3 is made up of 15 amino acids. In germline, CDR1 is MNHEY, CDR2 SVGAGI. With 0 bases removed from V and 0 bases from J, the gap between germline ends came to 8 bases. The chain's CDR3 is CASSYSPGTNYGYTF. As DNA, the CDR3 is TGTGCCAGCAGTTACTCGCCAGGAACTAACTATGGCTACACCTTC.

V usage is TRBV10-3 and J usage is TRBJ1-2; 10 nucleotides match TRBD1. CDR1 is ENHRY, CDR2 SYGVKD, per germline. V trimming: 0 bases; J trimming: 4 bases; junction bases outside the gene matches: 5. The CDR3 sequence is 16 residues long. The CDR3 DNA follows: TGTGCCATCAGTGAGTCGGGGGGACAGGGGAGCTATGGCTACACCTTC. This codes for CAISESGGQGSYGYTF.

This chain uses TRBV6-5 with TRBJ1-4, with D uncertain. Trimming left V 6 bases short and J 6 bases short, with 11 bases between. Germline V gives CDR1 MNHEY, CDR2 SVGAGI. The CDR3 consists of 13 residues. The CDR3 DNA is TGTGCCAGCAGCCGCCGGGCCGATGAAAAACTGTTTTTT. Protein: CASSRRADEKLFF.

This rearrangement joins TRBV7-8 to TRBJ1-3; no clear D. The germline V gene has CDR1 SGHVS and CDR2 FQNEAQ. Trimming cost V 5 bases and J 0 bases, with 11 bases left between them. The CDR3 loop spans 15 amino acids. The CDR3 bases are TGTGCCAGCAGCCGCTCAGATTACTCTGGAAACACCATATATTTT. It specifies CASSRSDYSGNTIYF. The whole variable domain, remainder taken from reference TRBV7-8 and TRBJ1-3, is GAGVSQSPRYKVAKRGQDVALRCDPISGHVSLFWYQQALGQGPEFLTYFQNEAQLDKSGLPSDRFFAERPEGSVSTLKIQRTQQEDSAVYLCASSRSDYSGNTIYFGEGSWLTVV.

This clone occurred once. The chain couples TRBV6-5 to TRBJ1-4; D perhaps matches TRBD1 (6 bases). Germline-derived CDR1 and CDR2 are MNHEY and SVGAGI. This CDR3 has 15 residues. V lost 6 bases and J lost 8, with 19 bases in between. In DNA form, the CDR3 reads TGTGCCAGCAGACGCACAGGGCTTAGAGGGGAAAAACTGTTTTTT. This encodes CASRRTGLRGEKLFF.

This clone occurred a few times. V gene TRBV5-4 combines with J gene TRBJ1-1; no reliable D call. Trimming pared 2 bases from V and 1 base from J, leaving 6 bases between. The CDR3 runs 13 residues. The germline V gene has CDR1 SGHNT and CDR2 YYREEE (reference sequence). CDR3 amino acids: CASSLTGNTEAFF. The CDR3, as DNA: TGTGCCAGCAGCTTAACGGGGAACACTGAAGCTTTCTTT.

The V call is TRBV6-5, the J call TRBJ1-1, with a possible D match to TRBD1 (5 bases). V lost 6 bases, J lost 1 base, and 12 bases lay in between. The CDR3 extends over 14 amino acids. Germline V gene sequence: CDR1 MNHEY, CDR2 SVGAGI. This CDR3 reads CASRLGGENTEAFF. CDR3 DNA: TGTGCCAGCAGACTTGGAGGGGAGAACACTGAAGCTTTCTTT.

The chain recombines TRBV24-1 with TRBJ2-5, with a tentative D call TRBD1 (6 bases). The germline V gene encodes CDR1 KGHDR and CDR2 SFDVKD. The ends were cut back, 0 bases at V and 2 bases at J, with 12 bases in the middle. The CDR3 is 16 amino acids. CDR3 nucleotide sequence: TGTGCCACCAGTGATTTGGGGCAGGGGCCGCAAGAGACCCAGTACTTC. Protein: CATSDLGQGPQETQYF.

The rearrangement joins TRBV14 to TRBJ2-1, with 9 bases lining up with TRBD2. The CDR3 runs to 14 residues. The V and J ends lost 4 bases and 6 bases, in that order; junction bases with no gene match: 4. CDR1 and CDR2 from the germline V gene are SGHDN and FVKESK. CDR3 nucleotides: TGTGCCAGCAGCCGCGGGGGGGGAACCAATGAGCAGTTCTTC. This sequence encodes CASSRGGGTNEQFF. The full variable domain, with the rest looked up from reference TRBV14 and TRBJ2-1, is EAGVTQFPSHSVIEKGQTVTLRCDPISGHDNLYWYRRVMGKEIKFLLHFVKESKQDESGMPNNRFLAERTGGTYSTLKVQPAELEDSGVYFCASSRGGGTNEQFFGPGTRLTVL.

This chain uses TRBV10-3 with TRBJ1-2, with D unresolved. The CDR3 length is 15 residues. CDR1 ENHRY and CDR2 SYGVKD come from the germline V gene. V lost 2 bases and J 0 bases, leaving 10 bases between the germline ends. DNA for the CDR3: TGTGCCATCAGTGAGATTGCGGCAGCTAACTATGGCTACACCTTC. This codes for CAISEIAAANYGYTF.

The chain uses TRBV5-1 and TRBJ2-3; the D is unclear. Looked up from germline, CDR1 is SGHRS and CDR2 is YFSETQ. The CDR3 sequence is 13 residues long. V was clipped by 0 bases and J by 4 bases, with 6 bases between them. DNA for the CDR3: TGCGCCAGCAGCTTGGTGGGGTCAGATACGCAGTATTTT. The encoded protein is CASSLVGSDTQYF.